The present T cell receptor (beta chain) was sequenced within a study of blood T cell repertoires in COVID-19 (dated by TCRdb to 2018 to 2020). A note on the overall study: Collaborator samples came from the United States, Italy and Spain and covered acute and convalescent phases of COVID-19. The prospective study material was composed of cDNA or gDNA derived from T cells, B-cell-depleted T cells, or PBMCs. The dataset comprised deeply sampled blood TCRbeta repertoires from subjects exposed to, actively infected with, or recovered from COVID-19. The repertoires were released in a freely available public database intended as a resource for research on the immune response to SARS-CoV-2. Samples were obtained from the ongoing ImmuneRACE study (first 160 participants) and from 1,000 to 1,500 subjects provided by 6 global collaborators. A de-identified subject ID, COVID-19 status, age in years and sex were almost always included in the sample metadata. Where HLA class I and class II types were available, the types were taken from metadata supplied by the sample provider, not from assay-based typing. The paper as a whole reports these results and caveats: The quantity of clinical and demographic metadata differed by source and by participant and was supplied without curation.

Cut back by 2 bases and 5 bases, the V and J ends lie 11 bases apart. The germline V gene gives CDR1 as SGHRS and CDR2 as YFSETQ. The CDR3 holds 13 amino acids from the cysteine to the phenylalanine. The sequence is cut down to CDR3 DNA, 39 bases in frame from base 1. This clone was observed a handful of times. This receptor's antigen is unknown. No per-base quality is available; no much larger clone lies one base away. In Seattle, one collaborating source enrolled patients while the infection was active and tracked those patients longitudinally over the course of disease. Whole blood was collected in K2EDTA tubes by collaborating institutions according to the institutions' own protocols. For TCRbeta analysis, collaborator samples were shipped as frozen whole blood, as isolated PBMCs, or as DNA extracted from either sample type. TCRbeta CDR3 regions were amplified from genomic DNA using the immunoSEQ Assay, a bias-controlled multiplex PCR. In the original analysis: The number of nucleated cells in each sample was estimated from the amplification of reference gene primers within the assay. Sequence reads were collapsed and filtered to measure the absolute abundance of every unique TCRbeta CDR3 rearrangement. For each sample, productive Simpson clonality was calculated by taking the square root of Simpson's diversity index across productive rearrangements. Imported from immuneACCESS, the table was reduced by TCRdb to in-frame sequences with V and J called. These copies leave out some clones; in studies compared against another copy, an unresolved V gene accounts for under half, and the cause of the remainder is not known. V and J calls and clone size come straight from that table; D and trimming were deduced from the DNA. This sample comprises tens of thousands of clones, over 75% of them detected only once. The ten largest clones take up approximately 33% of the sample.

Sequencing used peripheral blood. The source is a woman of 80 years or more with COVID-19, enrolled during active disease. The chain joins TRBV5-1 to TRBJ2-7; TRBD1 is a weak D gene call, 6 bases matching. The CDR3 amino acid sequence is: CASSFPQGNEQYF. In nucleotide form, the sequence is TGCGCCAGCAGCTTCCCGCAGGGGAACGAGCAGTACTTC.